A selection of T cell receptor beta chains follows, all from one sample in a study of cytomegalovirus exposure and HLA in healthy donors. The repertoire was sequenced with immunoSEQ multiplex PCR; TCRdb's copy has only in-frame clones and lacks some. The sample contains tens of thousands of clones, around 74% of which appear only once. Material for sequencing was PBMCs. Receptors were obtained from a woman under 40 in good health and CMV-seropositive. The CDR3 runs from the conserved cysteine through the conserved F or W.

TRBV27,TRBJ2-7,CASSLAGGNEQYF
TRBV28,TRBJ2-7,CASSSGLAAAYEQYF
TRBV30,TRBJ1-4,CAWAPGQGRNEKLFF
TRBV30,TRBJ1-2,CAWSPGAANYGYTF
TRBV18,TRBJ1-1,CASSPPRRWDTEAFF
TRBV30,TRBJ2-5,CAWQGTAKETQYF
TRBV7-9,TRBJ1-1,CASSLEAGTEAFF
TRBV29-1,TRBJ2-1,CSVPNPTSANPTGQQFF
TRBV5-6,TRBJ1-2,CASSFRDRASGYTF
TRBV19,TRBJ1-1,CASSINRNTEAFF
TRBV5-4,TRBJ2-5,CASSLVGTSRETQYF
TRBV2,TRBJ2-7,CASRDSIAGASYEQYF
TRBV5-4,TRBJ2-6,CASSTRTGLGGANVLTF
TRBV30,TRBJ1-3,CAWGRDRESGNTIYF
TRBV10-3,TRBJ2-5,CAISRTGGGETQYF
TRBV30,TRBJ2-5,CAWTLPGETQYF
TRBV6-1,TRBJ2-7,CASTPQGNSYEQYF
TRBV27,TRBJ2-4,CASSHKAKNIQYF
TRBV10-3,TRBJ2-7,CASRMDFPYEQYF
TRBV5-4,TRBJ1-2,CASSPGTEYYGYTF
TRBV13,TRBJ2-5,CASSLGASVTQYF
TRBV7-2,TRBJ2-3,CASSLLQRGDTQYF
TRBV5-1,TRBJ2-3,CASRESTDTQYF
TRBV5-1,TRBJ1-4,CASRGGEKLFF
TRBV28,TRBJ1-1,CASSLLLTEAFF
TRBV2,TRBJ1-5,CASRFGAYSNQPQHF